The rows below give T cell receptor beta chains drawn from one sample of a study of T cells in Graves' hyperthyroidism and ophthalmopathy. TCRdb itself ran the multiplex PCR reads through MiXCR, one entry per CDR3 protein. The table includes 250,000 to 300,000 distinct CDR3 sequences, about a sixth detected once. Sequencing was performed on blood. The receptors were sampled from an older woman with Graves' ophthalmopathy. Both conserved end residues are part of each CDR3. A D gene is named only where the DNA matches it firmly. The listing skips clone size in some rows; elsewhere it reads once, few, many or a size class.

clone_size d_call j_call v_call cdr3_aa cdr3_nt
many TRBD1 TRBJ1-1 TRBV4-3 CASSLTTGDAAGTEAFF TGCGCCAGCAGTTTAACGACAGGGGACGCGGCGGGGACTGAAGCTTTCTTT
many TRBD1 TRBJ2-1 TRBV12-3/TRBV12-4 CASSPGTGPHNEQFF TGTGCCAGCAGTCCTGGGACAGGGCCCCACAATGAGCAGTTCTTC
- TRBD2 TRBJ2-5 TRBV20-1 CSARVTASGGREYF TGCAGTGCTAGAGTTACGGCTAGCGGGGGGCGGGAGTACTTC
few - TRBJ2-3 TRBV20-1 CSARVGELQGGDTQYF TGCAGTGCTAGAGTGGGGGAGCTTCAGGGTGGAGATACGCAGTATTTT
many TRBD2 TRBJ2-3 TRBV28 CASRGTSGVYTDTQYF TGTGCCAGCCGAGGGACTAGCGGGGTCTACACAGATACGCAGTATTTT
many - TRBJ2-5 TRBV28 CASSFPPDRRYQETQYF TGTGCCAGCAGTTTTCCACCCGACAGGCGGTACCAAGAGACCCAGTACTTC
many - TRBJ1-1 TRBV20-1 CSATLGYTEAFF TGCAGTGCTACACTAGGCTACACTGAAGCTTTCTTT
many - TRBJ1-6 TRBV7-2 CASRVLGSGSPLHF TGTGCCAGCAGGGTTCTGGGATCAGGGTCACCCCTCCACTTT
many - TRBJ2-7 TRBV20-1 CSASTGRGAYEQYF TGCAGTGCTAGTACGGGGCGGGGAGCCTACGAGCAGTACTTC
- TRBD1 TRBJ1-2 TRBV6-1 CASRSTGTGNGYTF TGTGCCAGCAGATCAACCGGGACAGGAAATGGCTACACCTTC
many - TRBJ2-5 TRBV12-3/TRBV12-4 CASSPRRGRQETQYF TGTGCCAGCAGTCCCCGCCGGGGGAGACAAGAGACCCAGTACTTC
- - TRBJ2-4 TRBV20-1 CSARAPGRDIQYF TGCAGTGCTAGAGCCCCGGGCCGGGACATTCAGTACTTC
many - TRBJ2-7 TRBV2 CASSGGRLSYEQYF TGTGCCAGCAGTGGTGGCCGACTGAGCTACGAGCAGTACTTC
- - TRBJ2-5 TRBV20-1 CSARVGGDVETQYF TGCAGTGCTAGGGTAGGGGGGGACGTGGAGACCCAGTACTTC
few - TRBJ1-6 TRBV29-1 CSVVLPEGPLHF TGCAGCGTTGTGCTTCCCGAAGGCCCCCTCCACTTT
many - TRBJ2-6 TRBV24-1 CATSDSSPRWGDHGANVLTF TGTGCCACCAGTGATTCTTCCCCGCGGTGGGGTGACCATGGGGCCAACGTCCTGACTTTC
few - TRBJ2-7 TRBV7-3 CASSLMAGKEQYF TGTGCCAGCAGCTTAATGGCAGGGAAAGAGCAGTACTTC
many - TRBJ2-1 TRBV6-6 CASSYSGPRTGNEQFF TGTGCCAGCAGTTACTCGGGCCCCCGGACGGGGAATGAGCAGTTCTTC
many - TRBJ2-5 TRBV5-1 CASSLAVGPQETQYF TGCGCCAGCAGCTTGGCCGTGGGACCTCAAGAGACCCAGTACTTC
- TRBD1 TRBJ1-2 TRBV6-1 CASSNRDRGSYGYTF TGTGCCAGCAGTAACCGGGACAGGGGATCCTATGGCTACACCTTC
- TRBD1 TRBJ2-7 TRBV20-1 CSGQGTYEQYF TGCAGCGGACAGGGCACCTACGAGCAGTACTTC
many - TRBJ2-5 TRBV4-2 CASSQDVRSQETQYF TGTGCCAGCAGCCAAGATGTCAGGAGCCAAGAGACCCAGTACTTC
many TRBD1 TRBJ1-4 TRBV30 CAWSLGQGANEKLFF TGTGCCTGGAGTCTCGGACAGGGGGCTAATGAAAAACTGTTTTTT
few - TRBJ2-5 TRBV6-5 CASSYSWDGETQYF TGTGCCAGCAGTTACTCGTGGGATGGGGAGACCCAGTACTTC
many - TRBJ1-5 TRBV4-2 CASSGQRVNQPQHF TGTGCCAGCAGTGGTCAGAGGGTCAATCAGCCCCAGCATTTT
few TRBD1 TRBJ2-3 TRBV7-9 CASSSYPGDSIRVDTQYF TGTGCCAGCAGCTCCTACCCCGGGGACAGCATAAGGGTGGATACGCAGTATTTT
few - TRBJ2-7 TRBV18 CASSPQSASYEQYF TGTGCCAGCTCACCCCAGTCCGCTTCCTACGAGCAGTACTTC
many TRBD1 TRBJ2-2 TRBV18 CASSPGTGDDGELFF TGTGCCAGCTCACCCGGGACAGGGGACGACGGGGAGCTGTTTTTT
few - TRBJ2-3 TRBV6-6 CASSYSTVAGPGTDTQYF TGTGCCAGCAGTTACTCGACGGTTGCGGGACCCGGCACAGATACGCAGTATTTT
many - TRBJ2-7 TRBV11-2 CASSFGRGRVYEQYF TGTGCCAGCAGCTTTGGACGGGGGCGGGTATACGAGCAGTACTTC